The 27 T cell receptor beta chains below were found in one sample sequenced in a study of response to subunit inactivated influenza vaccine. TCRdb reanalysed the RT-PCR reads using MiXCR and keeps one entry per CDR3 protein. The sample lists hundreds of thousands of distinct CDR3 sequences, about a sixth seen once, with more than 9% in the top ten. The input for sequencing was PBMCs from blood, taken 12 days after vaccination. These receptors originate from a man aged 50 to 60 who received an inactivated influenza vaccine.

CDR3 sequence: CASSLRLEVTYEQYF. The CDR3 DNA reads TGTGCCAGCAGTTTAAGACTAGAAGTAACCTACGAGCAGTACTTC. This chain uses TRBV28 with TRBJ2-7, with a tentative D call TRBD2 (6 bases). CDR3 size: 15 residues. The germline CDR1 and CDR2 sequences are MDHEN and SYDVKM. Trimming took off 2 bases at V and 2 bases at J, with 13 bases between the two ends.

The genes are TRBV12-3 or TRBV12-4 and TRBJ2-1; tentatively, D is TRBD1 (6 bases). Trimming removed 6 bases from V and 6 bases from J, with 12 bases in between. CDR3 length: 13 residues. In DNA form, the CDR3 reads TGTGCCAGCAGCACCGGGACACCCAATGAGCAGTTCTTC. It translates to CASSTGTPNEQFF.

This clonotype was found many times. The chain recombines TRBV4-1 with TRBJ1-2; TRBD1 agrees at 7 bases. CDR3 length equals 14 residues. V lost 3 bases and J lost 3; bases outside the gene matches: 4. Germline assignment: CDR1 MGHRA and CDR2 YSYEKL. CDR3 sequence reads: CASSHGQGDYGYTF. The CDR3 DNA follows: TGCGCCAGCAGCCACGGTCAGGGGGACTATGGCTACACCTTC.

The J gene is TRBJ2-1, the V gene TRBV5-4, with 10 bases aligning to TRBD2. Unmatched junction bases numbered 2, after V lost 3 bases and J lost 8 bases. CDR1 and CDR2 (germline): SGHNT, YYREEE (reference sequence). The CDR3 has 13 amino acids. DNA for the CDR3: TGTGCCAGCAGCTCGCTAGCGGGAGATGAGCAGTTCTTC. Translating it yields CASSSLAGDEQFF.

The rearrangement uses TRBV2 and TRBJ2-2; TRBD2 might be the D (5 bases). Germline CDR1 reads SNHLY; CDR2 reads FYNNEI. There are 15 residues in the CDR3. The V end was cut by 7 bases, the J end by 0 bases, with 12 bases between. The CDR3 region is CASIIQRTNTGELFF. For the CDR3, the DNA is TGTGCCAGCATTATTCAGCGGACGAACACCGGGGAGCTGTTTTTT.

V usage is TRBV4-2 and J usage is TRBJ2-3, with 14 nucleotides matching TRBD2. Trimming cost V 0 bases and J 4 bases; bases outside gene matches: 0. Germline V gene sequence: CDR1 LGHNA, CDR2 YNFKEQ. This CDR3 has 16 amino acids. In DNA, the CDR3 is TGTGCCAGCAGCCAAGAGGGACTAGCGGGAGCAGATACGCAGTATTTT. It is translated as CASSQEGLAGADTQYF.

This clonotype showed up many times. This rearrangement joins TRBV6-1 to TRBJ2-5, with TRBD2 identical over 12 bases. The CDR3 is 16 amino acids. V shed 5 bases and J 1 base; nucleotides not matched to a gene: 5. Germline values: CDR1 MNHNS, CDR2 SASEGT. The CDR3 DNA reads TGTGCCAGCAGTCCTCTAGCGGGAGGGATCCAAGAGACCCAGTACTTC. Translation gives CASSPLAGGIQETQYF.

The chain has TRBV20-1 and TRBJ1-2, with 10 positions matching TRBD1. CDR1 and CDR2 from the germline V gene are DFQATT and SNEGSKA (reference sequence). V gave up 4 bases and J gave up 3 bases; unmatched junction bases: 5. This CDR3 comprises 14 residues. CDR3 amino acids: CSATRQGADYGYTF. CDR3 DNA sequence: TGCAGTGCTACCAGACAGGGGGCCGACTATGGCTACACCTTC.

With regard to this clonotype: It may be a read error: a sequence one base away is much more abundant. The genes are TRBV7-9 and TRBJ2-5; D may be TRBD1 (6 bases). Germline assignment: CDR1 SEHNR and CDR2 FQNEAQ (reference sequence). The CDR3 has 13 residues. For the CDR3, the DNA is TGTGCCAGCAGGTTAGGACAGCAAGAGACCCAGTACTTC. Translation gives CASRLGQQETQYF.

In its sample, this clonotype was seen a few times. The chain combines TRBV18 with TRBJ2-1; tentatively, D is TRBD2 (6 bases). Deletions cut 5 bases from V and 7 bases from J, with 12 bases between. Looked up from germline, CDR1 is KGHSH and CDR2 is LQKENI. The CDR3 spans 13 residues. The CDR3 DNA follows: TGTGCCAGCTCAATCGGGACTGAGAATGAGCAGTTCTTC. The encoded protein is CASSIGTENEQFF.

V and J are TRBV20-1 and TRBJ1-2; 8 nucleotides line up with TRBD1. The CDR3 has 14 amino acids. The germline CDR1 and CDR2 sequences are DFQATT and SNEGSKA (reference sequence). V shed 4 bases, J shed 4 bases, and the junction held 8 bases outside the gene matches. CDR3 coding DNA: TGCAGTGCTATTCCGGGACAGGTAGTCTATGGCTACACCTTC. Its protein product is CSAIPGQVVYGYTF.

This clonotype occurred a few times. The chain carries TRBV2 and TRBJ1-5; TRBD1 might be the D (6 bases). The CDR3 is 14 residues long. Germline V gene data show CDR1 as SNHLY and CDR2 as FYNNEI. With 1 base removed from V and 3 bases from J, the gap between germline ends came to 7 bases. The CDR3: CASSEGTVNQPQHF. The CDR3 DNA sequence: TGTGCCAGCAGTGAAGGGACAGTCAATCAGCCCCAGCATTTT.

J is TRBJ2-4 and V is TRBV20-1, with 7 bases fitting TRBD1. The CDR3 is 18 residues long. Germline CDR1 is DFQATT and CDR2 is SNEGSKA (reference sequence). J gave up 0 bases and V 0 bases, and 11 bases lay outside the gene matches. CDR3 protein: CSARDLQGPTLAKNIQYF. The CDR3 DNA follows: TGCAGTGCTAGAGACTTACAGGGGCCCACGTTAGCCAAAAACATTCAGTACTTC.

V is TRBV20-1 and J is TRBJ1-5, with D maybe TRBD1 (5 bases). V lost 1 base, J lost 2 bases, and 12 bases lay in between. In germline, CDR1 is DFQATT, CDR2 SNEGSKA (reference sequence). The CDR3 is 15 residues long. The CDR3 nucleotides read TGCAGTGCTAGAGGTCCGGGGCCTGGCAATCAGCCCCAGCATTTT. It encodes CSARGPGPGNQPQHF.

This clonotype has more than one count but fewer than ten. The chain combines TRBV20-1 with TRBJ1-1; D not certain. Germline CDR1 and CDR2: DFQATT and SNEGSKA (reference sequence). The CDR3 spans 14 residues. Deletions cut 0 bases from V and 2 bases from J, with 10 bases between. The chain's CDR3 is CSAREIQLNTEAFF. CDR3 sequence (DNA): TGCAGTGCTAGAGAAATCCAACTTAACACTGAAGCTTTCTTT.

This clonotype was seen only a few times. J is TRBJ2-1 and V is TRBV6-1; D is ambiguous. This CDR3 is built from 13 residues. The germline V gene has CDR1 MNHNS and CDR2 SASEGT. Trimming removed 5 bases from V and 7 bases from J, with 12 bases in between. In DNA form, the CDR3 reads TGTGCCAGCAGTCGCCGGGCCCCGAATGAGCAGTTCTTC. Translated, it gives CASSRRAPNEQFF.

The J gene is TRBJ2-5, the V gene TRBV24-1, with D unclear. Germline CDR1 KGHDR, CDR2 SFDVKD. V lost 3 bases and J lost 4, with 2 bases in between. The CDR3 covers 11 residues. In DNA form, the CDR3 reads TGTGCCACCAGTGATGGAGAGACCCAGTACTTC. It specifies CATSDGETQYF.

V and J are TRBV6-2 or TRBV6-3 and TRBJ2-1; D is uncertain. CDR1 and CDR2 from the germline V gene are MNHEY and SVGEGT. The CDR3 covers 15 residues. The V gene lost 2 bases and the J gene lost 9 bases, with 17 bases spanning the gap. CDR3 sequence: CASSYDQQPWSEQFF. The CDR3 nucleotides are TGTGCCAGCAGTTACGATCAGCAGCCGTGGAGTGAGCAGTTCTTC.

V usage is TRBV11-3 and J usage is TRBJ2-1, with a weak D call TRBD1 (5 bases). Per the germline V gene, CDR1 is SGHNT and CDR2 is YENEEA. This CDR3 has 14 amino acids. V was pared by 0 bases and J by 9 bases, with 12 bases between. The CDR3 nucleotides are TGTGCCAGCAGCTTAGATCGACGAAGGGGTGAGCAGTTCTTC. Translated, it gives CASSLDRRRGEQFF.

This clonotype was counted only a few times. The CDR3 DNA sequence: TGTGCCACCAGCAGAGATAGAGGATTCTATGGCTACACCTTC. This gives the protein CATSRDRGFYGYTF. This chain uses TRBV15 with TRBJ1-2; D ambiguous. The CDR3 is 14 residues long. Trimming stripped 0 bases from V and 4 bases from J, with 9 bases between. Germline CDR1 and CDR2: LNHNV and YYDKDF (reference sequence).

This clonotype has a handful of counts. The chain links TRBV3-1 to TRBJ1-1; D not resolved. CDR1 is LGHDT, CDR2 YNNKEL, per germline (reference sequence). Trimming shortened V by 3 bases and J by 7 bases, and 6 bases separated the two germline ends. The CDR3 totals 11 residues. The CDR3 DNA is TGTGCCAGCAGCCAGTTCGATGAAGCTTTCTTT. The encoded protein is CASSQFDEAFF.

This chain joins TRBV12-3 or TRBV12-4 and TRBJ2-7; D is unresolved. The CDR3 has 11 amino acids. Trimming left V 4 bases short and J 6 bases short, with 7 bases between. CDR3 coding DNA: TGTGCCAGCAGTTCATGGGGCGAGCAGTACTTC. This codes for CASSSWGEQYF.

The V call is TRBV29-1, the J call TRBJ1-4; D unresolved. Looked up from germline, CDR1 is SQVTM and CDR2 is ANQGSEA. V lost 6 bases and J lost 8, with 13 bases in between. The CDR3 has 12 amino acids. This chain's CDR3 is CSVDSGGEKLFF. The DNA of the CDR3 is TGCAGCGTGGACTCAGGAGGGGAAAAACTGTTTTTT.

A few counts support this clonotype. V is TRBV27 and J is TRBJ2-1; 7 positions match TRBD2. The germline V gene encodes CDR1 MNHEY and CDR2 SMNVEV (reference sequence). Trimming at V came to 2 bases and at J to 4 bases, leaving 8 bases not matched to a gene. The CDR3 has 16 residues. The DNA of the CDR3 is TGTGCCAGCAGTTTAACGGCGGGAGAGGCTTACAATGAGCAGTTCTTC. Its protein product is CASSLTAGEAYNEQFF.

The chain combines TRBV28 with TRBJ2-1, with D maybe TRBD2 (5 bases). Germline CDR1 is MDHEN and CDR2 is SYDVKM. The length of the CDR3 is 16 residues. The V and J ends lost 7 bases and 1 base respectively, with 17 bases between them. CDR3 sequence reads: CASIGQVAGSYNEQFF. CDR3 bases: TGTGCCAGCATTGGGCAGGTCGCGGGTTCCTACAATGAGCAGTTCTTC.

CDR3 protein: CATSDPGTSGSADTQYF. The DNA for the CDR3 is TGTGCCACCAGTGATCCGGGGACTAGCGGGAGCGCAGATACGCAGTATTTT. The gene calls are TRBV24-1 and TRBJ2-3, with 14 bases identical to TRBD2. The ends lost 3 bases at V and 4 bases at J; junction bases unmatched: 5. Germline assignment: CDR1 KGHDR and CDR2 SFDVKD. The CDR3 contains 17 residues.

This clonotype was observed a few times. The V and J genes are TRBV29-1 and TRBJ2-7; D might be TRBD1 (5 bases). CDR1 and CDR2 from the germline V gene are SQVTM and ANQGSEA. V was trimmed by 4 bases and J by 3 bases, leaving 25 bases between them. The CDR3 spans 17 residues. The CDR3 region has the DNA TGCAGCGTTGCAGGGCACGAAAGGGGTCCCGGTCACTACGAGCAGTACTTC. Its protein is CSVAGHERGPGHYEQYF.